This TCR beta chain was captured in a study of T cell responses to AZD1222 COVID-19 vaccine. Study-level findings and limits: Dominant at 160-218 and 743-854, vaccine-associated CD4 TCRs also spanned spike.

Turning to this clone: Its antigen is not identified.

TCRdb keeps only in-frame clones here, not all; method: immunoSEQ multiplex PCR. The data show 150,000 to 200,000 clones, more than 80% seen once. This CDR3 has 15 amino acids. V trimming: 4 bases; J trimming: 0 bases; junction bases outside the gene matches: 5. The germline V gene has CDR1 SGDLS and CDR2 YYNGEE. The sequence was obtained from an adult in good health. The genes are TRBV9 and TRBJ2-5, with 8 bases lining up with TRBD2. Sequencing used peripheral blood, obtained on day 0 of AZD1222 vaccination. The CDR3 protein is CASSPSGGNQETQYF. The CDR3 bases are TGTGCCAGCAGCCCAAGCGGGGGTAACCAAGAGACCCAGTACTTC.